Each of the 22 T cell receptor beta chains below was sequenced from the same sample in a study of blood T cell repertoires in COVID-19. Sequenced by immunoSEQ multiplex PCR; TCRdb stores in-frame clones only, minus some. Among a few hundred thousand clones listed, approximately 89% were seen once. The sequenced sample was PBMCs or T cells enriched from blood (not recorded which). All receptors come from a woman aged 40 to 50 with acute COVID-19.

The chain links TRBV7-8 to TRBJ2-5; TRBD2 matches 11 bases. Germline trimming cut 2 bases from V and 3 bases from J; bases unmatched to any gene: 17. Germline V gives CDR1 SGHVS, CDR2 FQNEAQ. The CDR3 is made up of 20 amino acids. The CDR3 loop reads CASSLLRLRLAGLWKETQYF. The CDR3 DNA is TGTGCCAGCAGCTTATTGAGGCTCCGACTAGCGGGACTGTGGAAAGAGACCCAGTACTTC.

This chain joins TRBV7-8 and TRBJ2-7, with 7 bases lining up with TRBD2. This CDR3 spans 16 amino acids. The germline gives CDR1 SGHVS, CDR2 FQNEAQ. V was pared by 6 bases and J by 1 base, with 12 bases of the junction left unmatched. CDR3 sequence (DNA): TGTGCCAGCAGTCTCGATAGGTCCGGGAGGTCCTACGAGCAGTACTTC. This sequence encodes CASSLDRSGRSYEQYF.

The chain links TRBV7-3 to TRBJ1-5, with D perhaps TRBD1 (5 bases). The CDR3 is 19 amino acids. Germline CDR1 and CDR2: SGHTA and FQGTGA. With 3 bases removed from V and 2 bases from J, the gap between germline ends came to 23 bases. This CDR3 is CASSFKPGTPREGNQPQHF. In DNA form, the CDR3 reads TGTGCCAGCAGCTTTAAACCGGGGACCCCCAGGGAGGGCAATCAGCCCCAGCATTTT.

V usage is TRBV7-2 and J usage is TRBJ1-6; possible D gene TRBD1, 6 bases. Germline assignment: CDR1 SGHTA and CDR2 FQGNSA. The CDR3 has 15 amino acids. V was clipped by 5 bases and J by 7 bases, with 15 bases between them. The CDR3 loop is CASSLHGGGNSPLHF. CDR3 nucleotide sequence: TGTGCCAGCAGCCTACACGGCGGGGGCAATTCACCCCTCCACTTT.

The V and J genes are TRBV27 and TRBJ2-1; TRBD2 agrees at 11 bases. CDR1 MNHEY and CDR2 SMNVEV come from the germline V gene (reference sequence). Losses at the gene ends were 6 bases for V and 6 bases for J; bases not matched to a gene: 7. The CDR3 is 15 residues long. Written as DNA, the CDR3 is TGTGCCAGCAGCCCGACTAGCGGGACTATCAATGAGCAGTTCTTC. This codes for CASSPTSGTINEQFF.

Here the CDR3 reads CASSLFGSSYNEQFF. Here the CDR3 DNA reads TGTGCCAGCAGTTTATTCGGGAGCTCCTACAATGAGCAGTTCTTC. J is TRBJ2-1 and V is TRBV28; tentatively, D is TRBD2 (6 bases). Trimming left V 1 base short and J 0 bases short, with 7 bases between. The CDR3 runs 15 residues. The germline V gene has CDR1 MDHEN and CDR2 SYDVKM.

The V and J genes are TRBV19 and TRBJ2-2, with TRBD1 matching 11 bases. Per germline, CDR1 LNHDA and CDR2 SQIVND (reference sequence). The CDR3 totals 14 residues. The J segment lost 7 bases and the V segment lost 7 bases, leaving 5 bases of the junction unmatched. In nucleotides, the CDR3 is TGTGCCAGTAAAGGACAGGGGGCTGGCGGGGAGCTGTTTTTT. It encodes CASKGQGAGGELFF. The full variable domain, with the rest looked up from reference TRBV19 and TRBJ2-2, is DGGITQSPKYLFRKEGQNVTLSCEQNLNHDAMYWYRQDPGQGLRLIYYSQIVNDFQKGDIAEGYSVSREKKESFPLTVTSAQKNPTAFYLCASKGQGAGGELFFGEGSRLTVL.

This chain links TRBV5-1 with TRBJ1-1, with D perhaps TRBD1 (6 bases). Germline CDR1 SGHRS, CDR2 YFSETQ. The ends were cut back, 4 bases at V and 5 bases at J, with 18 bases in the middle. The CDR3 is 15 residues long. CDR3 bases: TGCGCCAGCAGCGCCACGACAGGAAAAGGGACTGAAGCTTTCTTT. Translating gives CASSATTGKGTEAFF. Looking up the rest from reference TRBV5-1 and TRBJ1-1 gives the full variable domain: KAGVTQTPRYLIKTRGQQVTLSCSPISGHRSVSWYQQTPGQGLQFLFEYFSETQRNKGNFPGRFSGRQFSNSRSEMNVSTLELGDSALYLCASSATTGKGTEAFFGQGTRLTVV.

The chain joins TRBV7-3 to TRBJ2-1; possibly TRBD2 for D (5 bases). Germline V gene sequence: CDR1 SGHTA, CDR2 FQGTGA. Between the trimmed V and J ends, which lost 0 bases and 7 bases, there was a span of 13 bases. The CDR3 spans 15 residues. In DNA, the CDR3 is TGTGCCAGCAGCTTAACGCTAGCCCGGCTAAATGAGCAGTTCTTC. It codes for CASSLTLARLNEQFF.

The table lists this clone with a few counts. V is TRBV19 and J is TRBJ2-1, with 10 bases lining up with TRBD2. With V trimmed by 6 bases and J by 3 bases, 8 bases remained unmatched. CDR3 length: 16 residues. Germline V lookup: CDR1 LNHDA, CDR2 SQIVND (reference sequence). CDR3 DNA sequence: TGTGCCAGTAGCCCCCCACCTAGCGGGGGCTACAATGAGCAGTTCTTC. Translating gives CASSPPPSGGYNEQFF.

The chain carries TRBV28 and TRBJ1-4; D might be TRBD1 (5 bases). Looked up from germline, CDR1 is MDHEN and CDR2 is SYDVKM. The CDR3 length is 14 residues. The V gene lost 4 bases and the J gene lost 7 bases, with 13 bases spanning the gap. CDR3 amino acids: CASSSSPRGEKLFF. The CDR3 DNA is TGTGCCAGCAGTTCTTCCCCTAGGGGTGAAAAACTGTTTTTT.

This clone has just one count. The V gene is TRBV7-2, the J gene TRBJ1-2; 9 positions match TRBD1. This CDR3 has 13 residues. The trim removed 5 bases at V and 7 bases at J, leaving 5 bases unmatched. The germline V gene encodes CDR1 SGHTA and CDR2 FQGNSA. The CDR3 DNA sequence: TGTGCCAGCAGCCAGGGACAGGGTGGTGGCTACACCTTC. Translated: CASSQGQGGGYTF.

V usage is TRBV3-1 (or the pseudogene TRBV3-2) and J usage is TRBJ1-2; maybe TRBD1 (6 bases). The CDR3 has 17 residues. From germline, CDR1 is LGHDT and CDR2 YNNKEL (reference sequence). The V end lost 0 bases, the J end lost 4 bases, and 18 bases lay between the germline ends. This CDR3 is CASSQDAARGSIYGYTF. As DNA, the CDR3 is TGTGCCAGCAGCCAAGACGCAGCCAGGGGATCTATCTATGGCTACACCTTC.

The V and J genes are TRBV29-1 and TRBJ1-2; D perhaps matches TRBD1 (5 bases). Looked up from germline, CDR1 is SQVTM and CDR2 is ANQGSEA. The germline V and J ends were trimmed by 3 bases and 7 bases, with 9 bases remaining between them. There are 11 residues in the CDR3. The CDR3 protein is CSVDQGRGYTF. For the CDR3, the DNA is TGCAGCGTTGACCAGGGCCGTGGCTACACCTTC.

The chain employs TRBV6-2 or TRBV6-3 and TRBJ2-7; perhaps TRBD2 as D (5 bases). Germline V gene lookup returns CDR1 MNHEY and CDR2 SVGEGT. The CDR3 is 16 amino acids. Trimming pared 0 bases from V and 2 bases from J, leaving 14 bases between. CDR3 DNA sequence: TGTGCCAGCAGTTACTCCCGGGATGAGCTCGCCTACGAGCAGTACGTC. Protein product: CASSYSRDELAYEQYV.

The chain uses TRBV27 and TRBJ1-5; 10 nucleotides agree with TRBD1. Germline CDR1 MNHEY, CDR2 SMNVEV (reference sequence). V lost 0 bases to trimming and J lost 5 bases; unmatched junction nucleotides: 7. The CDR3 is made up of 17 amino acids. Here the CDR3 DNA reads TGTGCCAGCAGTTTATCGGACAGGGGGTCCCCCCATCAGCCCCAGCATTTT. Translation: CASSLSDRGSPHQPQHF.

The rearrangement uses TRBV11-2 and TRBJ2-1; tentative D call: TRBD1 (6 bases). The V gene lost 3 bases and the J gene lost 8 bases, with 11 bases spanning the gap. The V gene's germline CDR1 is SGHAT and CDR2 FQNNGV. CDR3 size: 13 residues. The CDR3 here is CASSLRGTHEQFF. In nucleotides, the CDR3 is TGTGCCAGCAGCTTGAGGGGGACACATGAGCAGTTCTTC.

This clone was seen once. This chain connects TRBV7-9 to TRBJ1-1, with 7 nucleotides matching TRBD1. V lost 5 bases, J lost 4 bases, and 10 bases stayed unmatched. This CDR3 is built from 15 residues. Germline CDR1 SEHNR, CDR2 FQNEAQ (reference sequence). The CDR3 DNA sequence: TGTGCCAGCAGCCCTAGGACAGGCGCTATCACTGAAGCTTTCTTT. It codes for CASSPRTGAITEAFF.

The V gene is TRBV19, the J gene TRBJ1-2, with D perhaps matching TRBD1 (6 bases). CDR3 length: 12 residues. V was pared by 10 bases and J by 4 bases, with 13 bases between. In germline, CDR1 is LNHDA, CDR2 SQIVND (reference sequence). CDR3 bases: TGTGCCACCGAGACAGGAATCTATGGCTACACCTTC. This gives the protein CATETGIYGYTF.

This clone is a singleton in its sample. The chain combines TRBV6-5 with TRBJ2-6; the D gene is possibly TRBD2 (6 bases). CDR1 MNHEY and CDR2 SVGAGI come from the germline V gene. The CDR3 runs to 16 residues. Trimming pared 2 bases from V and 2 bases from J, leaving 10 bases between. The CDR3 protein is CASSYEPGAGANVLTF. The CDR3 DNA sequence: TGTGCCAGCAGTTACGAGCCGGGGGCTGGGGCCAACGTCCTGACTTTC.

The V and J genes are TRBV2 and TRBJ1-5, with D maybe TRBD1 (5 bases). Per the germline V gene, CDR1 is SNHLY and CDR2 is FYNNEI. Trimming removed 2 bases at V and 9 bases at J, with 26 bases between. There are 18 residues in the CDR3. CDR3 coding DNA: TGTGCCAGCAGTGAACCCCCCCACCGGCGGGCGGGGGAAGGGCCCCAGCATTTT. Amino acids: CASSEPPHRRAGEGPQHF. The full variable domain, completed using reference TRBV2 and TRBJ1-5, is EPEVTQTPSHQVTQMGQEVILRCVPISNHLYFYWYRQILGQKVEFLVSFYNNEISEKSEIFDDQFSVERPDGSNFTLKIRSTKLEDSAMYFCASSEPPHRRAGEGPQHFGDGTRLSIL.

The CDR3 here is CASSPRELSYNEQFF. In DNA, the CDR3 is TGTGCCAGCAGCCCTCGGGAGTTGTCCTACAATGAGCAGTTCTTC. The chain employs TRBV3-1 (or the pseudogene TRBV3-2) and TRBJ2-1, with a possible D match to TRBD2 (6 bases). This CDR3 has 15 amino acids. CDR1 and CDR2 from the germline V gene are LGHDT and YNNKEL (reference sequence). V lost 4 bases and J lost 1, with 11 bases in between.